This record concerns one T cell receptor (beta chain) sequence. Sequencing of TCR beta was undertaken in CD8+ and CD4+ T cells derived from blood. The multiple sclerosis controls, all treatment-naive patients, had relapsing-remitting disease that was stable or active. Negative magnetic isolation gave CD8+ and CD4+ cells; FACS enriched CD8+ TEMRA. The sample is drawn from a study of CD8 T cells in Susac syndrome. The CDR3 runs 15 residues. The germline V and J ends were trimmed by 6 bases and 3 bases, with 14 bases remaining between them. Random hexamers served to reverse transcribe roughly 0.5 to 1 ug RNA. With immunoSEQ multiplex PCR, TCR beta CDR3 was amplified across 54 Vbeta and 13 Jbeta. TCRdb processed the immunoSEQ multiplex PCR reads anew with MiXCR; each CDR3 protein has one entry. The sample has about 210,000 distinct CDR3 sequences; approximately 95% are singletons.

The clonotype was recovered from a human donor with multiple sclerosis. This chain uses TRBV23-1 with TRBJ2-2, with D maybe TRBD2 (7 bases). TRBV23-1 is reported as an ORF; its role is uncertain. The sequenced sample consisted of CD4+ T cells from PBMCs. The CDR3 sequence is CASRDSGDDTGELFF. CDR3 DNA: TGCGCCAGCAGGGACAGCGGGGACGACACCGGGGAGCTGTTTTTT.